This passage covers 21 T cell receptor beta chains from one sample sequenced in a study of control samples from healthy donors and cancer patients (dated by TCRdb to about 2020). The protocol used for the library was the immunoSEQ multiplex PCR assay. TCRdb carries this immuneACCESS record with in-frame sequences only. Its versions omit some clonotypes, under half of them owing to an unresolved V gene in the studies checked, with the rest unexplained. Within this sample are roughly 94,000 clones, with about 88% of them counted one time only. The top ten clonotypes cover more than 30% of the sample. What was sequenced was PBMCs. These receptors were obtained from a man aged 65 to 79 with lung cancer.

The rearrangement joins TRBV15 to TRBJ1-6; D possibly corresponds to TRBD1 (5 bases). Germline CDR1 LNHNV, CDR2 YYDKDF (reference sequence). With 1 base removed from V and 11 bases from J, the gap between germline ends came to 15 bases. CDR3 length: 15 residues. This CDR3 is CATSRGNRDVTPLHF. CDR3 in DNA: TGTGCCACCAGCAGAGGAAACCGGGACGTAACACCCCTCCACTTT.

The rearrangement joins TRBV5-6 to TRBJ2-1; D may be TRBD2 (6 bases). CDR1 and CDR2 (germline): SGHDT, YYEEEE. With 0 bases removed from V and 3 bases from J, the gap between germline ends came to 13 bases. The CDR3 contains 16 residues. CDR3 sequence: CASSLEGDGSYNEQFF. The DNA of the CDR3 is TGTGCCAGCAGCTTGGAAGGGGACGGGAGCTACAATGAGCAGTTCTTC.

The chain recombines TRBV18 with TRBJ2-7; 10 bases are a match to TRBD1. The germline V gene has CDR1 KGHSH and CDR2 LQKENI. This CDR3 region has 14 residues. Unmatched junction bases numbered 4, after V lost 3 bases and J lost 5 bases. DNA of the CDR3: TGTGCCAGCTCACCGACAGGGGGCTTCAACGAGCAGTACTTC. This codes for CASSPTGGFNEQYF.

The chain employs TRBV5-1 and TRBJ2-1, with TRBD1 identical over 7 bases. Trimming took 3 bases from V and 10 from J; bases not matched to a gene: 7. CDR1 is SGHRS and CDR2 is YFSETQ in the germline V gene. This CDR3 comprises 13 residues. The CDR3 DNA sequence: TGCGCCAGCAGCTGGAGAGGACAGGCCGAGCAGTTCTTC. Its translation is CASSWRGQAEQFF.

The CDR3 region is CASTRVGGNSPLHF. DNA for the CDR3: TGTGCCAGCACACGGGTAGGGGGTAATTCACCCCTCCACTTT. This rearrangement joins TRBV27 to TRBJ1-6; D possibly corresponds to TRBD1 (6 bases). Between the trimmed V and J ends, which lost 7 bases and 6 bases, there was a span of 13 bases. The CDR3 runs to 14 residues. Germline V gene lookup returns CDR1 MNHEY and CDR2 SMNVEV (reference sequence).

This clone appeared a few times. The chain combines TRBV7-8 with TRBJ1-6; D call uncertain. Germline V lookup: CDR1 SGHVS, CDR2 FQNEAQ. V was cut by 0 bases and J by 4 bases, with 7 bases left in between. CDR3 length: 15 residues. CDR3: CASSLALGYNSPLHF. Here the CDR3 DNA reads TGTGCCAGCAGCTTAGCGCTCGGGTATAATTCACCCCTCCACTTT. Full variable domain (outside the CDR3, taken from reference TRBV7-8 and TRBJ1-6): GAGVSQSPRYKVAKRGQDVALRCDPISGHVSLFWYQQALGQGPEFLTYFQNEAQLDKSGLPSDRFFAERPEGSVSTLKIQRTQQEDSAVYLCASSLALGYNSPLHFGNGTRLTVT.

The V and J genes are TRBV5-4 and TRBJ1-1, with unresolved D. The CDR3 length is 13 residues. The germline gives CDR1 SGHNT, CDR2 YYREEE (reference sequence). The CDR3 DNA follows: TGTGCGCCTTTGGACGGGAACGACACTGAAGCTTTCTTT. Amino acid sequence: CAPLDGNDTEAFF.

The CDR3 spells CASSWTSGGANSYNEQFF. For the CDR3, the DNA is TGTGCCAGCAGTTGGACTAGCGGGGGGGCTAACTCCTACAATGAGCAGTTCTTC. This sequence joins TRBV2 and TRBJ2-1; 15 bases match TRBD2. From germline, CDR1 is SNHLY and CDR2 FYNNEI. CDR3 length: 18 residues. V shed 5 bases and J 0 bases; nucleotides not matched to a gene: 5.

The chain carries TRBV3-1 (or the pseudogene TRBV3-2) and TRBJ1-2; possibly TRBD1 for D (5 bases). Germline CDR1 and CDR2: LGHDT and YNNKEL (reference sequence). V lost 1 base, J lost 8 bases, and 11 bases lay in between. The CDR3 contains 13 residues. CDR3 sequence reads: CASSQAGAGGYTF. CDR3 nucleotides: TGTGCCAGCAGCCAAGCCGGGGCGGGGGGCTACACCTTC.

This chain joins TRBV11-2 and TRBJ1-3, with 7 bases matching TRBD1. Trimming cost V 5 bases and J 2 bases; bases outside gene matches: 9. Germline V lookup: CDR1 SGHAT, CDR2 FQNNGV. This CDR3 has 16 residues. In DNA form, the CDR3 reads TGTGCCAGCAGCCAGGACGGAGGGGGCACTGGAAACACCATATATTTT. Its protein product is CASSQDGGGTGNTIYF.

The chain combines TRBV19 with TRBJ2-2; D gene unclear. Deletions cut 2 bases from V and 2 bases from J, with 6 bases between. Germline-derived CDR1 and CDR2 are LNHDA and SQIVND (reference sequence). There are 14 residues in the CDR3. DNA of the CDR3: TGTGCCAGTAGTATAACGGACAACACCGGGGAGCTGTTTTTT. Encoded protein: CASSITDNTGELFF.

The CDR3 nucleotides are TGTGCCAGTAGTATAATGAGGGGGTCAGCAGAGACCCAGTACTTC. Translating gives CASSIMRGSAETQYF. The chain uses TRBV19 and TRBJ2-5, with D tentatively TRBD1 (6 bases). This CDR3 is 15 amino acids long. Trimming shortened V by 2 bases and J by 4 bases, and 14 bases separated the two germline ends. Germline values: CDR1 LNHDA, CDR2 SQIVND (reference sequence).

The chain carries TRBV5-1 and TRBJ1-1; D gene unclear. Trimming shortened V by 0 bases and J by 3 bases, and 9 bases separated the two germline ends. The V gene's germline CDR1 is SGHRS and CDR2 YFSETQ. This CDR3 is 14 amino acids long. The CDR3 region has the DNA TGCGCCAGCAGCTTGGTACAACAGTACACTGAAGCTTTCTTT. It codes for CASSLVQQYTEAFF.

J is TRBJ2-3 and V is TRBV3-1 (or the pseudogene TRBV3-2), with D perhaps being TRBD1 or TRBD2 (6 bases each). Germline loops: CDR1 LGHDT, CDR2 YNNKEL (reference sequence). This CDR3 comprises 13 residues. The ends were cut back, 4 bases at V and 8 bases at J, with 13 bases in the middle. The DNA for the CDR3 is TGTGCCAGCAGCCCGAGAGGGGGGACTACGCAGTATTTT. It codes for CASSPRGGTTQYF.

This chain uses TRBV7-9 with TRBJ1-1; D is undetermined. V gave up 5 bases and J gave up 10 bases, with 20 bases separating them. This CDR3 contains 14 residues. Germline CDR1 is SEHNR and CDR2 is FQNEAQ (reference sequence). The DNA for the CDR3 is TGTGCCAGCAGCCCCCCCGGGAGCGGGGTTCGAGCTTTCTTT. Its protein product is CASSPPGSGVRAFF.

The chain uses TRBV29-1 and TRBJ1-1; D is ambiguous. Trimming took 5 bases from V and 1 from J, leaving 8 bases between them. Germline V lookup: CDR1 SQVTM, CDR2 ANQGSEA. The CDR3 consists of 12 residues. This CDR3 is CSVRTGNTEAFF. The CDR3 nucleotides are TGCAGCGTTCGGACGGGGAACACTGAAGCTTTCTTT.

The V gene is TRBV19, the J gene TRBJ2-5, with TRBD1 identical over 8 bases. V dropped 1 base and J dropped 6; count of bases not matched to a gene: 7. This CDR3 is built from 15 residues. Germline V CDR1 and CDR2: LNHDA, SQIVND (reference sequence). The CDR3 loop reads CASSIGGQGIQTQYF. The CDR3 nucleotides read TGTGCCAGTAGTATAGGAGGACAGGGTATACAGACCCAGTACTTC.

The chain carries TRBV2 and TRBJ2-5, with 14 bases identical to TRBD2. Germline CDR1 is SNHLY and CDR2 is FYNNEI. The J segment lost 2 bases and the V segment lost 5 bases, leaving 10 bases of the junction unmatched. The CDR3 runs 18 residues. The CDR3 DNA is TGTGCCAGCAGTAAACCGGGACTAGCGGGGGAGGAGCAAGAGACCCAGTACTTC. Its translation: CASSKPGLAGEEQETQYF.

This clone has a handful of counts. The chain uses TRBV11-2 and TRBJ2-5, with D perhaps matching TRBD1 (6 bases). V was trimmed by 2 bases and J by 2 bases, leaving 12 bases between them. Germline V gene sequence: CDR1 SGHAT, CDR2 FQNNGV. The CDR3 is 15 residues long. CDR3 region: CASSLSGVRQETQYF. Here the CDR3 DNA reads TGTGCCAGCAGCTTATCAGGGGTTAGACAAGAGACCCAGTACTTC.

The chain recombines TRBV5-6 with TRBJ1-1; D gene uncertain. Germline V gene sequence: CDR1 SGHDT, CDR2 YYEEEE. The V gene lost 0 bases and the J gene lost 0 bases, with 9 bases spanning the gap. The CDR3 sequence is 15 residues long. CDR3 amino acids: CASSLALAMNTEAFF. CDR3 sequence (DNA): TGTGCCAGCAGCTTGGCGCTAGCGATGAACACTGAAGCTTTCTTT.

The chain joins TRBV3-1 (or the pseudogene TRBV3-2) to TRBJ2-7; no definite D call. Germline V gives CDR1 LGHDT, CDR2 YNNKEL (reference sequence). CDR3 length: 16 amino acids. V was clipped by 4 bases and J by 2 bases, with 18 bases between them. The CDR3 nucleotides read TGTGCCAGCAGCCTCCACTTAGATAGCAACCCCTACGAGCAGTACTTC. The encoded protein is CASSLHLDSNPYEQYF.